This T cell receptor (beta chain) originates from a study of early T cells in non-severe SARS-CoV-2 infection. TCRdb re-called the 5' RACE reads with MiXCR, one entry per CDR3 protein. The sample includes 90,000 or so distinct CDR3 sequences, approximately 15% of them seen just once. The CDR3 consists of 12 residues. Specimen: whole blood. The sequence came from an adult who was a healthcare worker with PCR-confirmed SARS-CoV-2 infection or an uninfected control (not recorded which). This chain joins TRBV21-1 and TRBJ2-5; TRBD1 is the table's D call and was not checked against the DNA. TRBV21-1 is tagged as a pseudogene. The CDR3 loop is CASSTPRETQYF. The CDR3 region has the DNA TGTGCCAGCAGCACCCCTAGGGAGACCCAGTACTTC.